This T cell receptor (beta chain) emerged from a study of cytomegalovirus exposure and HLA in healthy donors. Libraries were prepared by immunoSEQ multiplex PCR; TCRdb keeps only in-frame clonotypes and omits some of them. The sample consists of some 170,000 clones, approximately 87% of them appearing once. V was cut by 3 bases and J by 7 bases, with 19 bases left in between. Per the germline V gene, CDR1 is LNHDA and CDR2 is SQIVND (reference sequence). CDR3 length: 15 residues. The V and J genes are TRBV19 and TRBJ2-7, with D perhaps matching TRBD2 (6 bases). Sample: PBMCs. The sequence was collected from a woman aged 25 to 45 in good health and CMV-seronegative. CDR3 DNA: TGTGCCAGTAGTATTGGGATGGCCGGGACTGGGGAGCAGTACTTC. Amino acid sequence: CASSIGMAGTGEQYF.